The next 12 T cell receptor beta chains were all read from a single sample in a study of blood T cells in healthy people across ages. Combining a sample-barcoded 5' primer with a J-beta primer mix, a second PCR ran for roughly 7 to 12 cycles. Using its own MiXCR run on the 5' RACE reads, TCRdb lists one record per CDR3 protein. The sample records around 650,000 distinct CDR3 sequences, less than 45% being singletons. The sample consisted of blood. The receptor source for this set is an elderly man in good health.

This rearrangement joins TRBV5-6 to TRBJ2-3; possible D gene TRBD2, 5 bases. This CDR3 contains 16 residues. CDR1 is SGHDT and CDR2 is YYEEEE in the germline V gene. Trimming left V 4 bases short and J 4 bases short, with 19 bases between. This CDR3 reads CASSLLKTGSPDTQYF. CDR3 bases: TGTGCCAGCAGCCTTCTTAAGACGGGATCTCCAGATACGCAGTATTTT.

In its sample, this clonotype was seen a few times. V and J are TRBV6-2 or TRBV6-3 and TRBJ2-3, with D possibly TRBD2 on 6 matching bases. Germline V gene lookup returns CDR1 MNHEY and CDR2 SVGEGT. The germline V and J ends were trimmed by 6 bases and 7 bases, with 11 bases remaining between them. The CDR3 extends over 12 amino acids. CDR3 bases: TGTGCCAGCAGCCTCCTAGCGTATACGCAGTATTTT. Translation: CASSLLAYTQYF.

This clonotype occurred a few times. The chain is built from TRBV3-1 and TRBJ2-1, with D unresolved. Germline V lookup: CDR1 LGHDT, CDR2 YNNKEL (reference sequence). V dropped 1 base and J dropped 5 bases, with 12 bases sitting between them. The CDR3 length is 15 residues. This CDR3 is CASSQVDRFNNEQFF. The CDR3 DNA reads as TGTGCCAGCAGCCAAGTCGATAGATTTAACAATGAGCAGTTCTTC.

J is TRBJ2-1 and V is TRBV7-2; unclear D gene. Looked up from germline, CDR1 is SGHTA and CDR2 is FQGNSA. CDR3 length equals 9 residues. V dropped 5 bases and J dropped 11 bases, with 4 bases sitting between them. The DNA of the CDR3 is TGTGCCAGCAGCCCCCAGCAGTTCTTC. Encoded protein: CASSPQQFF.

CDR3 DNA: TGCGCCAGCAGCCCCGGACTAGCGGGGGGCCTAAGCACAGATACGCAGTATTTT. Translation: CASSPGLAGGLSTDTQYF. V is TRBV5-1 and J is TRBJ2-3; 14 bases are shared with TRBD2. The CDR3 runs to 18 residues. Unmatched junction bases numbered 7, after V lost 4 bases and J lost 0 bases. Germline V gene sequence: CDR1 SGHRS, CDR2 YFSETQ.

The CDR3 is CASSQEEGVGEAFF. CDR3 sequence (DNA): TGTGCCAGCAGCCAAGAGGAAGGTGTTGGTGAAGCTTTCTTT. The chain couples TRBV14 to TRBJ1-1; D ambiguous. Germline values: CDR1 SGHDN, CDR2 FVKESK. The ends were cut back, 0 bases at V and 7 bases at J, with 12 bases in the middle. The CDR3 loop spans 14 amino acids.

About this clonotype itself: A much larger clonotype is one base distant, so this may be a read error. The V and J genes are TRBV12-3 or TRBV12-4 and TRBJ1-2; 7 bases fit TRBD1. CDR3 length equals 15 residues. CDR3 bases: TGTGCCAGCAGTCCAATGAGAGGGGGCCACTATGGCTGCACCTTC. Its protein product is CASSPMRGGHYGCTF.

This clonotype was seen more than once but under ten times. V is TRBV6-2 or TRBV6-3 and J is TRBJ1-2, with D perhaps TRBD1 (5 bases). Looked up from germline, CDR1 is MNHEY and CDR2 is SVGEGT. The CDR3 is 13 residues long. The V and J ends lost 2 bases and 7 bases respectively, with 11 bases between them. CDR3 in amino acids: CASSYRGIGGYTF. In DNA, the CDR3 is TGTGCCAGCAGTTACCGGGGGATCGGTGGCTACACCTTC.

This chain connects TRBV2 to TRBJ2-1; 11 bases match TRBD2. V trimming: 4 bases; J trimming: 7 bases; junction bases outside the gene matches: 6. The germline V gene has CDR1 SNHLY and CDR2 FYNNEI. This CDR3 is built from 15 residues. CDR3: CASSVSGGAGNEQFF. CDR3 in DNA: TGTGCCAGCAGTGTTAGCGGGGGGGCCGGGAATGAGCAGTTCTTC.

Here the CDR3 DNA reads TGTGCCAGCAGTTCGAATTCGGATACGCAGTATTTT. It codes for CASSSNSDTQYF. The chain employs TRBV6-2 or TRBV6-3 and TRBJ2-3, with D unclear. The CDR3 runs to 12 residues. Germline V gene data show CDR1 as MNHEY and CDR2 as SVGEGT. The V end was cut by 4 bases, the J end by 6 bases, with 8 bases between.

In this sample, this clonotype turned up once. This could be a read error, since a much larger clone is one nucleotide away. This sequence joins TRBV7-2 and TRBJ2-7; possible D gene TRBD1, 6 bases. The V end was cut by 7 bases, the J end by 7 bases, with 17 bases between. The V gene's germline CDR1 is SGHTA and CDR2 FQGNSA. This CDR3 is 13 amino acids long. The CDR3 reads CASKLDSYNEQYF. CDR3 nucleotide sequence: TGTGCCAGCAAACTGGACAGCTACAATGAGCAGTACTTC.

The chain is built from TRBV6-2 or TRBV6-3 and TRBJ2-7, with 7 bases identical to TRBD1. Trimming removed 5 bases from V and 3 bases from J; junction bases left unmatched: 4. Germline values: CDR1 MNHEY, CDR2 SVGEGT. The CDR3 spans 13 residues. CDR3 DNA: TGTGCCAGCAGTACTGGACAGGTCTACGAGCAGTACTTC. It encodes CASSTGQVYEQYF.